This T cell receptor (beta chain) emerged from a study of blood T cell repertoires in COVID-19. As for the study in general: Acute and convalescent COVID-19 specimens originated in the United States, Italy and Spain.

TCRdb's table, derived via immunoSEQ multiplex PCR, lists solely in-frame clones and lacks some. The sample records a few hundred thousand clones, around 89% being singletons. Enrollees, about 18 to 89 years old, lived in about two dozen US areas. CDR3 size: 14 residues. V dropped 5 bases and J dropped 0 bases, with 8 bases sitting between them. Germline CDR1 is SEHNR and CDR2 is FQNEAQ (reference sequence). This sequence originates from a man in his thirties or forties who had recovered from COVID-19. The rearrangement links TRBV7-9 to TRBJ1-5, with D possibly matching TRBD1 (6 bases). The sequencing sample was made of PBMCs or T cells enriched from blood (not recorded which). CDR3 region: CASSLDSSNQPQHF. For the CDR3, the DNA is TGTGCCAGCAGCCTGGACAGTAGCAATCAGCCCCAGCATTTT. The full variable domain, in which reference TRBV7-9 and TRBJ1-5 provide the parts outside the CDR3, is DTGVSQNPRHKITKRGQNVTFRCDPISEHNRLYWYRQTLGQGPEFLTYFQNEAQLEKSRLLSDRFSAERPKGSFSTLEIQRTEQGDSAMYLCASSLDSSNQPQHFGDGTRLSIL.